Presented here are 3 T cell receptor beta chains from one specimen sequenced in a study of response to subunit inactivated influenza vaccine. TCRdb re-derived calls from the RT-PCR reads in MiXCR, one entry per CDR3 protein. The sample includes more than 600,000 distinct CDR3 sequences, 15% to 20% of them seen just once. Source: PBMCs from blood, taken 5 to 6 days after vaccination. These receptors came from a man aged 45-65 years who received an inactivated influenza vaccine.

V is TRBV15 and J is TRBJ1-5; D not certain. Trimming took off 3 bases at V and 2 bases at J, with 14 bases between the two ends. The CDR3 is 16 amino acids. Germline lookup yields CDR1 LNHNV and CDR2 YYDKDF (reference sequence). This CDR3 reads CATSRGETSGNQPQHF. CDR3 nucleotide sequence: TGTGCCACCAGCAGGGGCGAGACGAGTGGCAATCAGCCCCAGCATTTT.

The CDR3 coding sequence is TGTGCCAGCAGTTACTCAGCCAACGCTGGGGCCAACGTCCTGACTTTC. Its protein product is CASSYSANAGANVLTF. The chain is built from TRBV6-5 and TRBJ2-6, with no clear D. The V end was cut by 0 bases, the J end by 2 bases, with 8 bases between. CDR3 length: 16 residues. Germline V gene data show CDR1 as MNHEY and CDR2 as SVGAGI.

This sequence joins TRBV3-1 and TRBJ2-3, with TRBD2 identical over 9 bases. The germline CDR1 and CDR2 sequences are LGHDT and YNNKEL (reference sequence). This CDR3 is built from 18 residues. Trimming took 0 bases from V and 1 from J; bases not matched to a gene: 8. CDR3 in DNA: TGTGCCAGCAGCCAAGAAAGCGGGAGGTTCCAAGGCACAGATACGCAGTATTTT. Translation: CASSQESGRFQGTDTQYF.